This T cell receptor beta chain derives from a study of cytomegalovirus exposure and HLA in healthy donors. Findings and limits, study-wide: Later analysis showed most CMV-associated TCR beta chains appearing HLA-restricted. V- and J-gene trimming of TCR beta was linked (in a later analysis) to a missense DCLRE1C variant. The authors assumed roughly uniform sequencing depth across donors for presence/absence analyses. Usually a TCR sequence was rare, but some public TCRs were found in many donors.

For this clone: Its antigen remains unidentified.

The CDR3 is 15 residues long. V lost 3 bases and J lost 4; bases outside the gene matches: 9. CDR1 LNHDA and CDR2 SQIVND come from the germline V gene (reference sequence). PCR involved 60 Vbeta and 13 Jbeta primers. Sequenced by immunoSEQ multiplex PCR; TCRdb stores in-frame clones only, minus some. This sample has approximately 150,000 clones; more than 80% occur once, and the top ten carry over 10%. The chain recombines TRBV19 with TRBJ2-7, with 7 bases lining up with TRBD2. This clonotype was sampled from a woman in her 50s in good health and CMV-seronegative. The sample taken for sequencing was PBMCs. The CDR3 DNA sequence: TGTGCCAGTAGTATGGGGAGGGGAGGACCTTACGAGCAGTACTTC. Its protein is CASSMGRGGPYEQYF.